The 15 T cell receptor beta chains below were found in one sample sequenced in a study of cytomegalovirus exposure and HLA in healthy donors. The study ran its PCR with 60 Vbeta and 13 Jbeta primers. Assay: immunoSEQ multiplex PCR; the TCRdb copy retains only in-frame clones and omits some. This table holds approximately 160,000 clones, 60% to 80% found once. The specimen was PBMCs. The receptors here all came from a woman aged 40 to 50 in good health and CMV-seropositive.

The CDR3 loop is CASSLGRRGYTF. The CDR3 nucleotides are TGTGCCAGCAGCTTAGGGAGGAGAGGCTACACCTTC. V gene TRBV7-2 combines with J gene TRBJ1-2; no clear D. The V gene's germline CDR1 is SGHTA and CDR2 FQGNSA. CDR3 size: 12 residues. V was clipped by 1 base and J by 8 bases, with 8 bases between them.

The chain combines TRBV4-3 with TRBJ2-2; 11 bases are a match to TRBD2. V lost 1 base and J lost 4; bases outside the gene matches: 8. This CDR3 is built from 18 residues. Germline-derived CDR1 and CDR2 are LGHNA and YSLEER. The CDR3 nucleotides read TGCGCCAGCAGCCAAGGATTACTAGCGGGAGAGGGCACCGGGGAGCTGTTTTTT. Translated, it gives CASSQGLLAGEGTGELFF.

There are a few counts of this clone. The chain couples TRBV18 to TRBJ2-7; possible D gene TRBD1, 7 bases. CDR1 is KGHSH, CDR2 LQKENI, per germline. This CDR3 is built from 15 residues. With 4 bases removed from V and 2 bases from J, the gap between germline ends came to 15 bases. DNA of the CDR3: TGTGCCAGCTCACTCGACAGGGCGGGAACCTACGAGCAGTACTTC. It encodes CASSLDRAGTYEQYF.

This chain links TRBV5-1 with TRBJ2-3; 8 bases fit TRBD2. With V trimmed by 3 bases and J by 5 bases, 8 bases remained unmatched. The CDR3 spans 15 residues. Germline lookup yields CDR1 SGHRS and CDR2 YFSETQ. CDR3 in amino acids: CASSSRTSSEDTQYF. The CDR3 DNA reads as TGCGCCAGCAGCTCCAGGACTAGCTCGGAAGATACGCAGTATTTT.

The V call is TRBV7-9, the J call TRBJ1-4; 10 nucleotides agree with TRBD1. Germline CDR1 and CDR2: SEHNR and FQNEAQ (reference sequence). CDR3 length: 13 amino acids. The junction had 5 bases not matched to a gene; V was cut back by 8 bases and J by 8 bases. As DNA, the CDR3 is TGTGCCAGCGTGGGACAGGGGAACGAAAAACTGTTTTTT. Its translation: CASVGQGNEKLFF.

The V and J genes are TRBV6-1 and TRBJ2-5; 10 nucleotides line up with TRBD1. The DNA matches TRBJ2-7 better at its end, which makes the J call doubtful. CDR3 length: 14 amino acids. Germline V lookup: CDR1 MNHNS, CDR2 SASEGT. The DNA of the CDR3 is TGTGCCAGCGGAGGACAGGGGGGTTCCTACGAGCAGTACTTC. It yields the protein CASGGQGGSYEQYF.

The chain couples TRBV28 to TRBJ1-4; D is perhaps TRBD1 (5 bases). The V end was cut by 6 bases, the J end by 16 bases, with 24 bases between. Looked up from germline, CDR1 is MDHEN and CDR2 is SYDVKM. The length of the CDR3 is 14 residues. The CDR3 loop is CASRQPGTNEKWFF. The CDR3 DNA reads TGTGCCAGCAGGCAGCCAGGGACTAATGAAAAATGGTTTTTT. Together with reference TRBV28 and TRBJ1-4, the CDR3 gives the full variable domain: DVKVTQSSRYLVKRTGEKVFLECVQDMDHENMFWYRQDPGLGLRLIYFSYDVKMKEKGDIPEGYSVSREKKERFSLILESASTNQTSMYLCASRQPGTNEKWFFGSGTQLSVL.

This clone was picked up a small number of times. This chain uses TRBV28 with TRBJ2-2, with D unclear. CDR3 length: 15 amino acids. Trimming took off 4 bases at V and 4 bases at J, with 13 bases between the two ends. Germline loops: CDR1 MDHEN, CDR2 SYDVKM. Written as DNA, the CDR3 is TGTGCCAGCAGTTCCCTCAGCTCGGGCACCGGGGAGCTGTTTTTT. Translation: CASSSLSSGTGELFF.

The CDR3 reads CSVEGLGNVGETQYF. The CDR3 DNA follows: TGCAGCGTTGAGGGACTAGGGAATGTTGGGGAGACCCAGTACTTC. The chain uses TRBV29-1 and TRBJ2-5; 8 bases are shared with TRBD2. V shed 3 bases and J 5 bases; nucleotides not matched to a gene: 11. The CDR3 covers 15 residues. Germline lookup yields CDR1 SQVTM and CDR2 ANQGSEA.

The chain joins TRBV10-3 to TRBJ2-7; the match to TRBD1 covers 7 bases. V lost 5 bases, J lost 1 base, and 8 bases stayed unmatched. The CDR3 covers 15 residues. Germline values: CDR1 ENHRY, CDR2 SYGVKD. Here the CDR3 DNA reads TGTGCCATCAGTACACTGACAGGGAAGTCCTACGAGCAGTACTTC. Its translation is CAISTLTGKSYEQYF.

This chain's CDR3 is CASSLGTSGYNEQFF. The CDR3 DNA reads as TGTGCCAGCAGCTTAGGGACTAGCGGTTACAATGAGCAGTTCTTC. The gene calls are TRBV6-5 and TRBJ2-1; 11 bases are shared with TRBD2. CDR1 is MNHEY and CDR2 is SVGAGI in the germline V gene. This CDR3 has 15 residues. With 6 bases clipped from V and 4 bases from J, the junction kept 5 bases outside the gene matches.

V and J are TRBV6-5 and TRBJ2-7; 9 bases map to TRBD1. The ends lost 6 bases at V and 4 bases at J; junction bases unmatched: 10. Germline V gives CDR1 MNHEY, CDR2 SVGAGI. This CDR3 region has 15 residues. The CDR3 is CASSQAGQGYYEQYF. The CDR3 bases are TGTGCCAGCAGCCAAGCGGGACAGGGCTATTACGAGCAGTACTTC.

The DNA for the CDR3 is TGTGCCAGCAGCGTCAAACAGCTAAGCACAGATACGCAGTATTTT. Amino acids: CASSVKQLSTDTQYF. The chain has TRBV9 and TRBJ2-3; D is unclear. CDR1 and CDR2 (germline): SGDLS, YYNGEE. The V gene lost 2 bases and the J gene lost 0 bases, with 10 bases spanning the gap. The CDR3 consists of 15 residues.

V gene TRBV23-1 combines with J gene TRBJ1-6, with a tentative D call TRBD1 (6 bases). TRBV23-1 is filed as an ORF, its function uncertain. This CDR3 comprises 18 residues. V lost 4 bases to trimming and J lost 0 bases, with 16 bases between them. The CDR3 bases are TGCGCCAGCAGTCTAGGACAGCTCCTTTGCTCCTATAATTCACCCCTCCACTTT. Its translation: CASSLGQLLCSYNSPLHF.

The chain combines TRBV19 with TRBJ2-1, with D tentatively TRBD1 (6 bases). Trimming took off 4 bases at V and 4 bases at J, with 8 bases between the two ends. The CDR3 has 13 amino acids. In germline, CDR1 is LNHDA, CDR2 SQIVND (reference sequence). This CDR3 reads CASSNTGYNEQFF. The CDR3 DNA follows: TGTGCCAGTAGTAACACAGGGTACAATGAGCAGTTCTTC. Looking up the rest from reference TRBV19 and TRBJ2-1 gives the full variable domain: DGGITQSPKYLFRKEGQNVTLSCEQNLNHDAMYWYRQDPGQGLRLIYYSQIVNDFQKGDIAEGYSVSREKKESFPLTVTSAQKNPTAFYLCASSNTGYNEQFFGPGTRLTVL.